This is a list of T cell receptor beta chains from one sample in a study of Ad26.COV2.S vaccination and SARS-CoV-2 variants. TCRdb's table, derived via immunoSEQ multiplex PCR, lists solely in-frame clones and lacks some. The sample consists of a few hundred thousand clones, 80% to 95% of them appearing once. The starting material was peripheral blood, obtained in a trial of Ad26.COV2.S vaccine versus placebo. These receptors came from a person between 18 and 60 years old who received the Ad26.COV2.S COVID-19 vaccine or a placebo. The CDR3 runs from the conserved cysteine through the conserved F or W. D genes are given only for firm matches. Where a row states a size, it is once, few, many or the class of an expanded clone; other rows omit it.

TRBJ1-5 | - | TRBV5-4 | - | CASSLGGAGQPQHF | TGTGCCAGCAGCTTGGGGGGGGCAGGACAGCCCCAGCATTTT
TRBJ1-2 | - | TRBV4-3 | TRBD1 | CASSQGARDSYGYTF | TGCGCCAGCAGCCAAGGGGCCCGGGACAGCTATGGCTACACCTTC
TRBJ2-7 | - | TRBV7-6 | TRBD2 | CASSSGTSETYEQYF | TGTGCCAGCAGCTCAGGGACTAGCGAAACCTACGAGCAGTACTTC
TRBJ2-3 | - | TRBV19 | - | CASSATHQGTQYF | TGTGCCAGTAGTGCGACTCACCAAGGTACGCAGTATTTT
TRBJ1-1 | - | TRBV11-2 | - | CASSLGQGTLNTEAFF | TGTGCCAGCAGCTTAGGGCAGGGGACTTTGAACACTGAAGCTTTCTTT
TRBJ2-1 | - | TRBV5-4 | - | CASSPRASSYNEQFF | TGTGCCAGCAGCCCACGCGCAAGCTCCTACAATGAGCAGTTCTTC
TRBJ2-7 | - | TRBV4-3 | - | CASSQEKDLPYEQYF | TGCGCCAGCAGCCAGGAAAAAGATTTACCCTACGAGCAGTACTTC
TRBJ2-5 | - | TRBV7-8 | - | CASSWDGETQYF | TGTGCCAGCAGCTGGGATGGGGAGACCCAGTACTTC
TRBJ1-2 | - | TRBV27 | TRBD1 | CASSSRTGGSYGYTF | TGTGCCAGCAGTTCCCGGACAGGGGGGAGCTATGGCTACACCTTC
TRBJ1-2 | - | TRBV4-1 | - | CASSQALTTNYGYTF | TGCGCCAGCAGCCAAGCTCTCACTACGAACTATGGCTACACCTTC
TRBJ2-7 | - | TRBV27 | TRBD2 | CASKIAGGTYEQYF | TGTGCCAGCAAGATAGCGGGGGGAACCTACGAGCAGTACTTC
TRBJ2-5 | - | TRBV29-1 | - | CSVPGTQYF | TGCAGCGTACCCGGGACCCAGTACTTC
TRBJ2-7 | - | TRBV7-2 | TRBD2 | CASSLVERPSGAWEQYF | TGTGCCAGCAGCTTAGTAGAACGGCCTAGCGGGGCCTGGGAGCAGTACTTC
TRBJ2-3 | - | TRBV2 | - | CATGVLSGTDTQYF | TGTGCCACGGGAGTGTTATCGGGCACAGATACGCAGTATTTT
TRBJ2-2 | - | TRBV7-9 | TRBD2 | CASRTSGTIHTGELFF | TGTGCCAGCAGAACTTCCGGGACTATTCACACCGGGGAGCTGTTTTTT
TRBJ1-1 | once | TRBV19 | - | CASSPGGTEAFF | TGTGCCAGTAGCCCAGGTGGGACTGAAGCTTTCTTT
TRBJ2-7 | - | TRBV28 | TRBD1 | CASSGTGRSYEQYF | TGTGCCAGCAGCGGGACAGGGAGGTCCTACGAGCAGTACTTC
TRBJ1-2 | - | TRBV27 | - | CASSLNGVAGYTF | TGTGCCAGCAGTTTAAATGGGGTAGCTGGCTACACCTTC
TRBJ1-2 | few | TRBV7-9 | - | CASSQQGFVYEGYTF | TGTGCCAGCAGCCAACAGGGTTTCGTCTATGAGGGCTACACCTTC
TRBJ2-7 | - | TRBV29-1 | TRBD1 | CSFETGEPSREQYF | TGCAGCTTTGAAACAGGGGAACCCTCTCGCGAGCAGTACTTC
TRBJ2-4 | - | TRBV6-2/TRBV6-3 | - | CASSSGGPLAKNIQYF | TGTGCCAGCAGTTCTGGGGGGCCCCTAGCCAAAAACATTCAGTACTTC
TRBJ1-3 | once | TRBV5-1 | - | CASSQIGSSGNTIYF | TGCGCCAGCAGCCAAATAGGAAGCTCTGGAAACACCATATATTTT
TRBJ1-4 | - | TRBV19 | - | CASSIDRTDIATNEKLFF | TGTGCCAGTAGTATAGACCGGACAGATATTGCAACTAATGAAAAACTGTTTTTT
TRBJ1-2 | few | TRBV5-1 | TRBD1 | CASSKGRQGNYGYTF | TGCGCCAGCAGCAAAGGCCGACAGGGCAACTATGGCTACACCTTC
TRBJ2-7 | - | TRBV30 | TRBD1 | CAWARGQGADEQYF | TGTGCCTGGGCTAGGGGACAGGGTGCCGACGAGCAGTACTTC
TRBJ2-7 | - | TRBV25-1 | TRBD1 | CASSDPSGQGLNSYEQYF | TGTGCCAGCAGTGATCCCTCGGGACAGGGCCTAAATTCCTACGAGCAGTACTTC
TRBJ1-1 | once | TRBV19 | TRBD1 | CASSRRQGIEAFF | TGTGCCAGTAGTAGGCGACAGGGGATTGAAGCTTTCTTT
TRBJ2-3 | - | TRBV7-6 | TRBD2 | CASSLLAGGTDTQYF | TGTGCCAGCAGCTTACTGGCGGGGGGCACAGATACGCAGTATTTT
TRBJ2-6 | few | TRBV19 | TRBD1 | CASSGTGGSGANVLTF | TGTGCCAGTAGTGGGACAGGGGGCTCTGGGGCCAACGTCCTGACTTTC
TRBJ2-7 | few | TRBV6-5 | - | CASSYSSSYEQYF | TGTGCCAGCAGTTACTCCAGCTCCTACGAGCAGTACTTC
TRBJ1-2 | - | TRBV4-3 | - | CASSQGPLGYTF | TGCGCCAGCAGCCAAGGACCGTTGGGCTACACCTTC
TRBJ1-1 | - | TRBV6-5 | - | CASGSQGEPEAFF | TGTGCTAGCGGATCTCAGGGAGAACCTGAAGCTTTCTTT
TRBJ1-2 | - | TRBV27 | TRBD1 | CASSRQGSFSYGYTF | TGTGCCAGCAGCCGACAGGGGTCGTTCAGCTATGGCTACACCTTC
TRBJ1-4 | - | TRBV13 | - | CASSPKKSTRLEKLFF | TGTGCCAGCAGCCCCAAGAAGAGTACCCGACTTGAAAAACTGTTTTTT
TRBJ1-2 | - | TRBV7-8 | TRBD1 | CASSSTDRASYGYTF | TGTGCCAGCAGCTCAACGGACAGGGCCTCCTATGGCTACACCTTC
TRBJ2-5 | - | TRBV7-2 | TRBD1 | CASSPRQGSETQYF | TGTGCCAGCAGCCCGAGACAGGGCTCAGAGACCCAGTACTTC
TRBJ2-7 | - | TRBV3-1/TRBV3-2 | TRBD2 | CASSRALAASYEQYF | TGTGCCAGCAGCCGAGCACTAGCGGCCTCCTACGAGCAGTACTTC
TRBJ1-1 | - | TRBV9 | - | CASSVGGGGRDTEAFF | TGTGCCAGCAGCGTAGGAGGAGGGGGGCGGGACACTGAAGCTTTCTTT
TRBJ1-1 | - | TRBV23-1 | TRBD1 | CASSFGTANTEAFF | TGCGCCAGCAGTTTCGGGACAGCGAACACTGAAGCTTTCTTT
TRBJ2-1 | - | TRBV5-4 | - | CASSSGASSYNEQFF | TGTGCCAGCAGCTCAGGGGCTAGCTCCTACAATGAGCAGTTCTTC
TRBJ2-1 | - | TRBV19 | - | CASSIGGVPYNEQFF | TGTGCCAGTAGTATTGGGGGAGTACCCTACAATGAGCAGTTCTTC
TRBJ2-3 | - | TRBV13 | - | CASSLAGVTDTQYF | TGTGCCAGCAGCTTAGCGGGGGTCACAGATACGCAGTATTTT
TRBJ1-1 | - | TRBV5-1 | TRBD1 | CASSWPDDRAPEAFF | TGCGCCAGCAGCTGGCCTGACGACAGGGCTCCTGAAGCTTTCTTT
TRBJ1-1 | - | TRBV4-3 | TRBD1 | CASSQDGTGFVRTEAFF | TGCGCCAGCAGCCAAGATGGGACAGGGTTTGTTCGCACTGAAGCTTTCTTT
TRBJ2-2 | - | TRBV6-5 | TRBD2 | CASLAGGDTGELFF | TGTGCCAGCTTAGCGGGGGGCGACACCGGGGAGCTGTTTTTT
TRBJ1-1 | - | TRBV29-1 | - | CSVHLLGNTEAFF | TGCAGCGTTCATCTTCTGGGGAACACTGAAGCTTTCTTT
TRBJ2-7 | - | TRBV7-2 | TRBD1 | CASRRTGAHEQYF | TGTGCCAGCAGACGCACAGGGGCCCACGAGCAGTACTTC
TRBJ1-1 | - | TRBV4-3 | TRBD1 | CASSQDWLTGGTEAFF | TGCGCCAGCAGCCAAGATTGGCTGACAGGGGGCACTGAAGCTTTCTTT
TRBJ1-2 | - | TRBV19 | TRBD1 | CAENQGQGNEGYTF | TGTGCCGAAAACCAGGGACAGGGAAATGAGGGCTACACCTTC
TRBJ2-7 | - | TRBV6-6 | - | CASSPLPFHDEQYF | TGTGCCAGCAGTCCCCTCCCGTTCCACGACGAGCAGTACTTC
TRBJ1-1 | once | TRBV4-3 | TRBD1 | CASSQLGTGMAPAEAFF | TGCGCCAGCAGCCAGCTAGGGACAGGGATGGCTCCTGCTGAAGCTTTCTTT
TRBJ2-4 | - | TRBV6-2/TRBV6-3 | TRBD1 | CASSVQGAAKNIQYF | TGTGCCAGCAGCGTACAGGGGGCGGCCAAAAACATTCAGTACTTC
TRBJ2-3 | once | TRBV3-1/TRBV3-2 | - | CASSQGPARTQYF | TGTGCCAGCAGCCAGGGGCCCGCTCGGACGCAGTATTTT